The 20 T cell receptor beta chains below all came from one sample that was sequenced in a study of blood T cell repertoires in COVID-19. The protocol was immunoSEQ multiplex PCR, while the TCRdb copy is restricted to in-frame clones and leaves out a portion. The sample carries around 130,000 clones, 87% recorded once. The sequenced material came from peripheral blood. These receptors all stem from a woman between 45 and 60 years old with acute or convalescent COVID-19.

CDR3 in amino acids: CASSYLAASGVSLAKNIQYF. The CDR3 DNA sequence: TGTGCCAGCAGCTATCTCGCGGCTAGCGGGGTGTCACTAGCCAAAAACATTCAGTACTTC. The V and J genes are TRBV5-4 and TRBJ2-4, with 9 bases matching TRBD2. V lost 3 bases to trimming and J lost 0 bases; unmatched junction nucleotides: 16. Germline values: CDR1 SGHNT, CDR2 YYREEE (reference sequence). The CDR3 covers 20 residues.

The chain combines TRBV5-5 with TRBJ2-7; no clear D gene. The V end lost 0 bases, the J end lost 3 bases, and 4 bases lay between the germline ends. CDR1 and CDR2 (germline): SGHKS, YYEKEE (reference sequence). CDR3 length: 12 residues. For the CDR3, the DNA is TGTGCCAGCAGCTTGGTCGGCTACGAGCAGTACTTC. It is translated as CASSLVGYEQYF.

The rearrangement uses TRBV7-9 and TRBJ2-7, with D perhaps matching TRBD2 (5 bases). The CDR3 covers 16 residues. The ends were cut back, 1 base at V and 0 bases at J, with 13 bases in the middle. CDR1 and CDR2 (germline): SEHNR, FQNEAQ (reference sequence). The CDR3 region has the DNA TGTGCCAGCAGCTTAGGGCCGGCGGAGGCCTCCTACGAGCAGTACTTC. Protein product: CASSLGPAEASYEQYF.

The genes are TRBV6-5 and TRBJ1-5; a weak D match, TRBD1 (5 bases). Between the trimmed V and J ends, which lost 6 bases and 0 bases, there was a span of 12 bases. The CDR3 has 15 amino acids. The germline gives CDR1 MNHEY, CDR2 SVGAGI. As DNA, the CDR3 is TGTGCCAGCAGCAAACAGGCCTATAGCAATCAGCCCCAGCATTTT. This gives the protein CASSKQAYSNQPQHF.

V and J are TRBV6-5 and TRBJ1-3; tentative D call: TRBD1 (6 bases). This CDR3 has 15 amino acids. V dropped 5 bases and J dropped 0 bases, with 11 bases sitting between them. Per the germline V gene, CDR1 is MNHEY and CDR2 is SVGAGI. CDR3 amino acids: CASSTGQSSGNTIYF. The CDR3 DNA is TGTGCCAGCAGTACCGGACAGAGCTCTGGAAACACCATATATTTT.

V usage is TRBV19 and J usage is TRBJ1-3; D uncertain. The V and J ends lost 6 bases and 3 bases respectively, with 6 bases between them. Germline V gene lookup returns CDR1 LNHDA and CDR2 SQIVND (reference sequence). There are 12 residues in the CDR3. The CDR3 DNA sequence: TGTGCCAGTAGCCCCGTTGGAAACACCATATATTTT. Translating gives CASSPVGNTIYF.

The chain combines TRBV5-1 with TRBJ2-2, with TRBD2 matching 10 bases. This CDR3 contains 17 residues. Germline values: CDR1 SGHRS, CDR2 YFSETQ. Losses at the gene ends were 4 bases for V and 5 bases for J; bases not matched to a gene: 11. The CDR3 DNA is TGCGCCAGCAGCCCTAGGGGAGCGGGAGGGCAGACCGGGGAGCTGTTTTTT. Encoded protein: CASSPRGAGGQTGELFF.

This clone was detected a few times. J is TRBJ1-4 and V is TRBV2; 8 bases map to TRBD1. The junction had 4 bases not matched to a gene; V was cut back by 6 bases and J by 7 bases. Germline V gene data show CDR1 as SNHLY and CDR2 as FYNNEI. The CDR3 spans 13 residues. This CDR3 is CASRQQGGEKLFF. Written as DNA, the CDR3 is TGTGCCAGCAGGCAACAGGGGGGTGAAAAACTGTTTTTT.

The chain uses TRBV12-5 and TRBJ2-3; D is ambiguous. CDR1 is LGHNT, CDR2 FRNRAP, per germline. V was cut by 4 bases and J by 3 bases, with 14 bases left in between. This CDR3 contains 15 residues. CDR3 nucleotides: TGTGCTAGTGGTTCAGGTATCTTCGAGACAGATACGCAGTATTTT. This translates into CASGSGIFETDTQYF.

The rearrangement links TRBV30 to TRBJ2-1, with D perhaps matching TRBD2 (5 bases). V was pared by 4 bases and J by 6 bases, with 10 bases between. Looked up from germline, CDR1 is GTSNPN and CDR2 is SVGIG (reference sequence). This CDR3 is 12 amino acids long. CDR3 DNA: TGTGCCTGGAACCTAGAGGGCAATGAGCAGTTCTTC. This codes for CAWNLEGNEQFF.

This clone was seen only once. This chain uses TRBV18 with TRBJ1-1; a weak D match, TRBD1 (6 bases). Trimming took 4 bases from V and 1 from J, leaving 13 bases between them. This CDR3 has 15 residues. Germline V gene data show CDR1 as KGHSH and CDR2 as LQKENI. The DNA for the CDR3 is TGTGCCAGCTCACAAGGCGTGGGGGCGAACACTGAAGCTTTCTTT. Translated, it gives CASSQGVGANTEAFF. Supplemented by reference TRBV18 and TRBJ1-1, the full variable domain reads NAGVMQNPRHLVRRRGQEARLRCSPMKGHSHVYWYRQLPEEGLKFMVYLQKENIIDESGMPKERFSAEFPKEGPSILRIQQVVRGDSAAYFCASSQGVGANTEAFFGQGTRLTVV.

Worth noting for this clone: At the DNA level, this CDR3 is encoded by other sequences in the same sample as well. The V and J genes are TRBV7-3 and TRBJ1-1, with D unclear. CDR1 is SGHTA and CDR2 is FQGTGA in the germline V gene. The CDR3 contains 13 residues. V was clipped by 2 bases and J by 4 bases, with 8 bases between them. This chain's CDR3 is CASSLGAATEAFF. CDR3 in DNA: TGTGCCAGCAGCTTAGGAGCGGCCACTGAAGCTTTCTTT.

J is TRBJ2-7 and V is TRBV4-3; no definite D call. Germline V gene sequence: CDR1 LGHNA, CDR2 YSLEER. V was clipped by 1 base and J by 2 bases, with 12 bases between them. The CDR3 is made up of 15 amino acids. In nucleotides, the CDR3 is TGCGCCAGCAGCCAAGTTCGGAGCGAAACCTACGAGCAGTACTTC. Protein sequence: CASSQVRSETYEQYF.

The chain has TRBV7-2 and TRBJ1-2, with TRBD1 identical over 12 bases. The V gene's germline CDR1 is SGHTA and CDR2 FQGNSA. Trimming removed 1 base from V and 4 bases from J; junction bases left unmatched: 7. The length of the CDR3 is 17 residues. The CDR3 region is CASSLGGTGGVGYGYTF. As DNA, the CDR3 is TGTGCCAGCAGCTTAGGTGGGACAGGGGGCGTTGGCTATGGCTACACCTTC.

This chain links TRBV5-4 with TRBJ1-6; no definite D call. Deletions cut 1 base from V and 8 bases from J, with 10 bases between. There are 14 residues in the CDR3. Germline CDR1 and CDR2: SGHNT and YYREEE (reference sequence). This CDR3 reads CASSLLGRDSPLHF. The CDR3 DNA follows: TGTGCCAGCAGCTTGCTAGGGAGAGATTCACCCCTCCACTTT.

The V call is TRBV18, the J call TRBJ1-2, with 8 nucleotides matching TRBD1. Germline CDR1 reads KGHSH; CDR2 reads LQKENI. After removal of 2 bases from V and 5 bases from J, the junction contained 4 bases not matched to a gene. This CDR3 contains 14 residues. The CDR3 loop is CASSPGQGEYGYTF. The CDR3 DNA reads as TGTGCCAGCTCACCAGGACAGGGTGAATATGGCTACACCTTC.

The chain links TRBV4-2 to TRBJ2-5, with 12 bases fitting TRBD2. Germline CDR1 and CDR2: LGHNA and YNFKEQ. The CDR3 totals 16 residues. V lost 4 bases, J lost 5 bases, and 8 bases stayed unmatched. CDR3 region: CASSPSGRASGETQYF. The CDR3, as DNA: TGTGCCAGCAGCCCTAGCGGGAGGGCCTCTGGGGAGACCCAGTACTTC.

The chain recombines TRBV27 with TRBJ1-5; 10 nucleotides agree with TRBD1. The trim removed 6 bases at V and 7 bases at J, leaving 0 bases unmatched. The CDR3 covers 12 residues. Germline V lookup: CDR1 MNHEY, CDR2 SMNVEV (reference sequence). This chain's CDR3 is CASRTGGQPQHF. As DNA, the CDR3 is TGTGCCAGCAGGACAGGGGGCCAGCCCCAGCATTTT.

The rearrangement links TRBV7-2 to TRBJ2-3; 9 bases agree with TRBD2. Germline V CDR1 and CDR2: SGHTA, FQGNSA. Germline trimming cut 3 bases from V and 4 bases from J; bases unmatched to any gene: 11. The length of the CDR3 is 17 residues. In DNA, the CDR3 is TGTGCCAGCAGCTTGTTATCACGGGCGGGAGGGGCAGATACGCAGTATTTT. Its protein product is CASSLLSRAGGADTQYF.

The table lists this clone with many counts. The rearrangement links TRBV7-9 to TRBJ1-1; tentatively, D is TRBD1 (5 bases). Germline V gene lookup returns CDR1 SEHNR and CDR2 FQNEAQ (reference sequence). V lost 2 bases and J lost 1, with 14 bases in between. The CDR3 runs to 16 residues. CDR3 DNA sequence: TGTGCCAGCAGCTTATGGCAGGGAATGGGGAACACTGAAGCTTTCTTT. Protein product: CASSLWQGMGNTEAFF. The variable domain in full, with the rest retrieved from reference TRBV7-9 and TRBJ1-1, is DTGVSQNPRHKITKRGQNVTFRCDPISEHNRLYWYRQTLGQGPEFLTYFQNEAQLEKSRLLSDRFSAERPKGSFSTLEIQRTEQGDSAMYLCASSLWQGMGNTEAFFGQGTRLTVV.